This T cell receptor (beta chain) was sequenced in a study of shared clonotypes between healthy human individuals. CDR1 MNHEY and CDR2 SVGAGI come from the germline V gene. Trimming left V 0 bases short and J 5 bases short, with 11 bases between. The CDR3 has 14 amino acids. Naive CD8 populations comprised CD45RO-negative cells positively selected for CCR7, excluding terminally differentiated effector memory CD45RA+ cells. Study-level findings and limits: Sharing across four donors was highest in naive CD4 (approximately 5%) and lowest in memory CD8 (about 0.4%). Rarefaction gave evidence that sorted-subset sequencing remained incomplete despite large depth. Sequencing depth was predicted to influence how clonotypes are shared among donors.

Every subset's genomic DNA went evenly onto several immunoSEQ plates. Produced via immunoSEQ multiplex PCR; TCRdb's table is partial and in-frame only. The top ten hold less than 0.3% of the sample, which has about 800,000 clones, 96% seen once. A word on this clone: Its antigen is undetermined.

V is TRBV6-5 and J is TRBJ2-7, with a possible D match to TRBD2 (7 bases). This TCR was recovered from a man younger than 40 in good health. Input material: naive CD8+ T cells sorted from blood. The DNA of the CDR3 is TGTGCCAGCAGTTACTCCTTAGGGGGGGACGAGCAGTACTTC. It translates to CASSYSLGGDEQYF.